Below, 22 T cell receptor beta chains from the same sample are listed, as sequenced in a study of T cells in Graves' hyperthyroidism and ophthalmopathy. Amplification yielded TCR beta CDR3 regions, with RNA transcripts as the source. During a first-round RT-PCR of the TCR CDR3, the HTBI primer set was used. MiXCR, run by TCRdb on the multiplex PCR reads, gives a single entry per CDR3 protein. The sample has more than 500,000 distinct CDR3 sequences, 46% seen once. Sequencing was performed on peripheral blood or thyroid tissue (not recorded which). The receptors were gathered from an adult woman with Graves' disease, either hyperthyroidism or ophthalmopathy (not recorded which).

This clonotype was observed many times. This chain connects TRBV7-9 to TRBJ2-5; TRBD2 matches 9 bases. V lost 8 bases, J lost 5 bases, and 15 bases stayed unmatched. The germline V gene has CDR1 SEHNR and CDR2 FQNEAQ (reference sequence). The CDR3 totals 16 residues. This chain's CDR3 is CASDRWGSGSWETQYF. In nucleotides, the CDR3 is TGTGCCAGCGACCGGTGGGGTAGCGGGAGTTGGGAGACCCAGTACTTC.

J is TRBJ1-4 and V is TRBV4-1; D uncertain. The CDR3 covers 16 residues. Deletions cut 0 bases from V and 4 bases from J, with 12 bases between. From germline, CDR1 is MGHRA and CDR2 YSYEKL. The CDR3 here is CASSQDDGLLNEKLFF. CDR3 nucleotides: TGCGCCAGCAGCCAAGATGATGGTCTCCTTAATGAAAAACTGTTTTTT.

This sequence joins TRBV7-8 and TRBJ1-3; D gene unclear. Germline CDR1 SGHVS, CDR2 FQNEAQ. The CDR3 contains 13 residues. The V and J ends lost 1 base and 7 bases respectively, with 8 bases between them. The CDR3 DNA sequence: TGTGCCAGCAGCTTAGGACGGGTGAACACCATATATTTT. It yields the protein CASSLGRVNTIYF.

The J gene is TRBJ2-5, the V gene TRBV7-2; D may be TRBD1 (6 bases). V was shortened by 1 base and J by 2 bases, with 11 bases between the two germline ends. This CDR3 region has 15 residues. CDR1 is SGHTA, CDR2 FQGNSA, per germline. Here the CDR3 DNA reads TGTGCCAGCAGCTTAGGCGACAGGACGCAAGAGACCCAGTACTTC. This translates into CASSLGDRTQETQYF.

Only a few counts were recorded for this clonotype. The chain employs TRBV11-2 and TRBJ2-3; TRBD2 might be the D (5 bases). CDR1 is SGHAT and CDR2 is FQNNGV in the germline V gene. The CDR3 has 15 residues. The V and J ends lost 7 bases and 0 bases respectively, with 14 bases between them. The CDR3 spells CASMRSGPSTDTQYF. The CDR3 DNA sequence: TGTGCCAGCATGCGGAGCGGTCCTAGCACAGATACGCAGTATTTT.

The chain uses TRBV12-3 or TRBV12-4 and TRBJ1-1, with 8 bases fitting TRBD1. CDR3 length equals 13 residues. V gave up 8 bases and J gave up 4 bases; unmatched junction bases: 6. The CDR3 DNA reads as TGTGCCAGCGAGGACAGGGTGAGCACTGAAGCTTTCTTT. It encodes CASEDRVSTEAFF.

A word on this clonotype: This may arise from a read error, as a much more abundant clone is one base away. The chain couples TRBV5-6 to TRBJ2-7; D remains unclear. The CDR3 totals 15 residues. Germline V gives CDR1 SGHDT, CDR2 YYEEEE. The CDR3 here is CASSLVGGPSCEQYF. Here the CDR3 DNA reads TGTGCCAGCAGCTTGGTCGGCGGCCCATCCTGCGAGCAGTACTTC.

The chain employs TRBV7-8 and TRBJ1-4; D remains ambiguous. The CDR3 sequence is 15 residues long. Germline assignment: CDR1 SGHVS and CDR2 FQNEAQ. Trimming took 5 bases from V and 11 from J, leaving 21 bases between them. CDR3 protein: CASSPVRRAGDKLFF. The CDR3 DNA sequence: TGTGCCAGCAGCCCTGTCCGAAGGGCAGGCGATAAACTGTTTTTT.

In its sample, this clonotype was seen many times. The rearrangement joins TRBV15 to TRBJ2-2, with 9 bases matching TRBD1. CDR1 is LNHNV, CDR2 YYDKDF, per germline (reference sequence). The CDR3 is 16 amino acids. V trimming: 5 bases; J trimming: 3 bases; junction bases outside the gene matches: 7. Here the CDR3 reads CATSPVGDRDTGELFF. The DNA of the CDR3 is TGTGCCACCAGCCCCGTGGGGGACAGGGACACCGGGGAGCTGTTTTTT.

The J gene is TRBJ1-6, the V gene TRBV10-3; possible D gene TRBD1, 5 bases. V was trimmed by 2 bases and J by 9 bases, leaving 14 bases between them. The CDR3 has 15 residues. Germline CDR1 and CDR2: ENHRY and SYGVKD. The CDR3 loop is CAISEEGMMASPLHF. CDR3 sequence (DNA): TGTGCCATCAGTGAGGAGGGGATGATGGCTTCACCCCTCCACTTT.

This chain links TRBV6-1 with TRBJ1-1; D is uncertain. V was cut by 4 bases and J by 1 base, with 7 bases left in between. In germline, CDR1 is MNHNS, CDR2 SASEGT. The CDR3 spans 13 residues. The DNA for the CDR3 is TGTGCCAGCAGTGTGTTTCGGAACACTGAAGCTTTCTTT. This gives the protein CASSVFRNTEAFF.

Of note for this clonotype: This may come from a read error, since a much larger clone is one base off. CDR3 bases: TGTGCCAGCAGTTTGACTAGCGGGAGGCACGAGCAGTACTTC. This codes for CASSLTSGRHEQYF. The genes are TRBV28 and TRBJ2-7; 13 bases match TRBD2. Germline V gene lookup returns CDR1 MDHEN and CDR2 SYDVKM. The CDR3 totals 14 residues. The V and J ends lost 3 bases and 5 bases, in that order; junction bases with no gene match: 1. The variable domain in full, completed from reference TRBV28 and TRBJ2-7, reads DVKVTQSSRYLVKRTGEKVFLECVQDMDHENMFWYRQDPGLGLRLIYFSYDVKMKEKGDIPEGYSVSREKKERFSLILESASTNQTSMYLCASSLTSGRHEQYFGPGTRLTVT.

A few counts support this clonotype. The chain couples TRBV25-1 to TRBJ1-6; 7 bases fit TRBD1. Trimming took 6 bases from V and 8 from J; bases not matched to a gene: 7. CDR1 and CDR2 (germline): MGHDK, SYGVNS. The length of the CDR3 is 14 residues. CDR3 sequence (DNA): TGTGCCAGCAGCAGACAGGGAGGGGATTCACCCCTCCACTTT. Amino acid sequence: CASSRQGGDSPLHF.

The chain recombines TRBV20-1 with TRBJ1-5; 9 nucleotides line up with TRBD1. CDR3 length: 14 residues. V gave up 3 bases and J gave up 4 bases; unmatched junction bases: 4. The germline gives CDR1 DFQATT, CDR2 SNEGSKA (reference sequence). The CDR3 protein is CSASTGTGNQPQHF. CDR3 DNA sequence: TGCAGTGCTAGCACCGGGACAGGGAATCAGCCCCAGCATTTT.

The chain employs TRBV20-1 and TRBJ2-2, with a possible D match to TRBD1 (7 bases). Looked up from germline, CDR1 is DFQATT and CDR2 is SNEGSKA (reference sequence). The CDR3 sequence is 13 residues long. The V and J ends lost 4 bases and 5 bases respectively, with 11 bases between them. The CDR3 region has the DNA TGCAGTGCTACCCCAGGGGGGACCGGGGAGCTGTTTTTT. Its protein product is CSATPGGTGELFF.

The chain is built from TRBV25-1 and TRBJ1-1, with 8 bases identical to TRBD1. The junction had 11 bases not matched to a gene; V was cut back by 10 bases and J by 1 base. The CDR3 loop spans 15 amino acids. Germline V gives CDR1 MGHDK, CDR2 SYGVNS. The CDR3, as DNA: TGTGCCACCTGCCTTCCCGGGACAGGGAACACTGAAGCTTTCTTT. Protein product: CATCLPGTGNTEAFF.

This clonotype was recorded at least ten times. V and J are TRBV4-2 and TRBJ2-7; D remains unclear. The CDR3 extends over 16 amino acids. Trimming took off 0 bases at V and 2 bases at J, with 14 bases between the two ends. Germline V gene sequence: CDR1 LGHNA, CDR2 YNFKEQ. CDR3 nucleotide sequence: TGTGCCAGCAGCCAAGACGTGGGTTCGCGCGCCTACGAGCAGTACTTC. Its translation is CASSQDVGSRAYEQYF.

The V call is TRBV14, the J call TRBJ1-1; possible D gene TRBD1, 5 bases. Germline V gives CDR1 SGHDN, CDR2 FVKESK. V gave up 0 bases and J gave up 11 bases, with 10 bases separating them. This CDR3 spans 12 amino acids. In DNA, the CDR3 is TGTGCCAGCAGCCAAGAAGGTAACAGGGCTTTCTTT. Amino acid sequence: CASSQEGNRAFF.

This clonotype was counted at least ten times. V gene TRBV5-1 combines with J gene TRBJ1-5; unclear D gene. CDR3 size: 14 residues. The germline V gene has CDR1 SGHRS and CDR2 YFSETQ. The V end was cut by 4 bases, the J end by 6 bases, with 14 bases between. This CDR3 is CASSPLGTFQPQHF. CDR3 coding DNA: TGCGCCAGCAGCCCGTTAGGCACCTTTCAGCCCCAGCATTTT. The variable domain in full, completed from reference TRBV5-1 and TRBJ1-5, reads KAGVTQTPRYLIKTRGQQVTLSCSPISGHRSVSWYQQTPGQGLQFLFEYFSETQRNKGNFPGRFSGRQFSNSRSEMNVSTLELGDSALYLCASSPLGTFQPQHFGDGTRLSIL.

V gene TRBV28 combines with J gene TRBJ1-5; 9 nucleotides line up with TRBD1. The germline CDR1 and CDR2 sequences are MDHEN and SYDVKM. This CDR3 has 14 amino acids. The V segment lost 7 bases and the J segment 7 bases; nucleotides outside the gene matches: 8. CDR3 nucleotides: TGTGCCAGCACCGTAGGACAGGGGATCCAGCCCCAGCATTTT. It translates to CASTVGQGIQPQHF.

The chain employs TRBV29-1 and TRBJ1-1; D perhaps matches TRBD1 (6 bases). The germline V gene has CDR1 SQVTM and CDR2 ANQGSEA. The V gene lost 7 bases and the J gene lost 4 bases, with 16 bases spanning the gap. This CDR3 has 13 residues. In nucleotides, the CDR3 is TGCAGCGCCCGAGGGACATCCGGCACTGAAGCTTTCTTT. This translates into CSARGTSGTEAFF.

This clonotype was observed at least ten times. The genes are TRBV20-1 and TRBJ1-6, with TRBD1 matching 7 bases. In germline, CDR1 is DFQATT, CDR2 SNEGSKA (reference sequence). This CDR3 is 16 amino acids long. V lost 0 bases, J lost 7 bases, and 9 bases stayed unmatched. The CDR3 DNA reads TGCAGTGCTAGAGATCCCAGGGGGGGGGGAAATTCACCCCTCCACTTT. Its translation: CSARDPRGGGNSPLHF.